A single sample gave rise to the 11 T cell receptor beta chains below, sequenced in a study of T cell repertoires in cytomegalovirus infection. TCRdb re-called the reads through MiXCR, storing one row per CDR3 protein. The repertoire has around 230,000 distinct CDR3 sequences, approximately 40% of them found once; the top ten carry about 60%. No cognate antigen is known for these TCRs. This sample comprised CD8+ T cells from cultured PBMCs, obtained from culture after CMV antigen stimulation. Every receptor here comes from a human donor in good health (CMV status not recorded). Some clones in this sample may be carry-over from other donors' samples.

CDR3 DNA: TGTGCCAGTGGTTCCGGGGTGGCTAGCACAGATACGCAGTATTTT. It translates to CASGSGVASTDTQYF. The chain has TRBV7-2 and TRBJ2-3; tentative D call: TRBD2 (5 bases). The germline CDR1 and CDR2 sequences are SGHTA and FQGNSA. The length of the CDR3 is 15 residues. V lost 9 bases and J 0 bases, leaving 16 bases between the germline ends.

The chain combines TRBV3-1 with TRBJ2-1; 10 bases line up with TRBD2. V lost 0 bases to trimming and J lost 1 base; unmatched junction nucleotides: 12. From germline, CDR1 is LGHDT and CDR2 YNNKEL (reference sequence). CDR3 length: 20 amino acids. The CDR3 DNA reads as TGTGCCAGCAGCCAAGATCATCTAGCGGGGGCCTCCCTATCCTACAATGAGCAGTTCTTC. Amino acids: CASSQDHLAGASLSYNEQFF.

As concerns this clonotype: At one of its ends the junction is not consistent with the germline gene, which may arise from a read error. The genes are TRBV7-6 and TRBJ2-1; 10 positions agree with TRBD2. The length of the CDR3 is 15 residues. Per the germline V gene, CDR1 is SGHVS and CDR2 is FNYEAQ. CDR3 nucleotide sequence: TGTGCTAGCAGCTCGACTAGCGGGCCAGACAATGAGCAGTTCTTC. This gives the protein CASSSTSGPDNEQFF.

This clonotype is a singleton in its sample. The V gene is TRBV29-1, the J gene TRBJ2-3; no clear D gene. CDR3 length: 13 residues. CDR1 and CDR2 from the germline V gene are SQVTM and ANQGSEA. Trimming stripped 3 bases from V and 1 base from J, with 8 bases between. This CDR3 is CSVDLGGTDTQYF. The CDR3 DNA reads TGCAGCGTTGACCTAGGCGGCACAGATACGCAGTATTTT.

The chain has TRBV9 and TRBJ1-6; D is ambiguous. Trimming pared 3 bases from V and 0 bases from J, leaving 7 bases between. This CDR3 is built from 15 residues. In germline, CDR1 is SGDLS, CDR2 YYNGEE. In DNA, the CDR3 is TGTGCCAGCAGCGCACCCAGCTCCTATAATTCACCCCTCCACTTT. Encoded protein: CASSAPSSYNSPLHF.

This clonotype was seen ten or more times. CDR3 bases: TGCGCCAGCAGCGTCACAGATACGCAGTATTTT. Its translation: CASSVTDTQYF. This chain uses TRBV5-1 with TRBJ2-3; D is ambiguous. The CDR3 runs 11 residues. In germline, CDR1 is SGHRS, CDR2 YFSETQ. With 4 bases removed from V and 2 bases from J, the gap between germline ends came to 2 bases.

V gene TRBV28 combines with J gene TRBJ2-7; no definite D call. CDR1 MDHEN and CDR2 SYDVKM come from the germline V gene. Trimming took 6 bases from V and 6 from J, leaving 15 bases between them. The CDR3 has 13 residues. This chain's CDR3 is CASRSNGRPEQYF. The CDR3 DNA reads as TGTGCCAGCAGATCAAACGGTAGACCCGAGCAGTACTTC. The whole variable domain, remainder taken from reference TRBV28 and TRBJ2-7, is DVKVTQSSRYLVKRTGEKVFLECVQDMDHENMFWYRQDPGLGLRLIYFSYDVKMKEKGDIPEGYSVSREKKERFSLILESASTNQTSMYLCASRSNGRPEQYFGPGTRLTVT.

The gene calls are TRBV6-8 and TRBJ2-2, with TRBD1 identical over 8 bases. The CDR3 runs 15 residues. The ends lost 6 bases at V and 4 bases at J; junction bases unmatched: 7. Germline V CDR1 and CDR2: MNHGY, SAAAGT. The CDR3 DNA follows: TGTGCCAGCAGCCCTGACAGGGGTCGCACCGGGGAGCTGTTTTTT. Its translation: CASSPDRGRTGELFF.

This clonotype was detected many times. The CDR3 nucleotides read TGTGCTAGTGGTTCAGGTGAGAGCGCCCACTTTTTCTTT. Its protein product is CASGSGESAHFFF. The chain links TRBV12-5 to TRBJ1-1; the D is unclear. The CDR3 covers 13 residues. Germline CDR1 LGHNT, CDR2 FRNRAP. Trimming cost V 4 bases and J 13 bases, with 19 bases left between them.

In its sample, this clonotype was seen a few times. In DNA form, the CDR3 reads TGTGCCAGCAGCTTAGGGGAATTCTCCTACGAGCAGTACTTC. Translation gives CASSLGEFSYEQYF. The chain uses TRBV7-2 and TRBJ2-7; D unclear. Germline V lookup: CDR1 SGHTA, CDR2 FQGNSA. Trimming cost V 1 base and J 0 bases, with 7 bases left between them. This CDR3 is built from 14 residues.

The V gene is TRBV15, the J gene TRBJ1-5; D ambiguous. Germline CDR1 reads LNHNV; CDR2 reads YYDKDF (reference sequence). The V end lost 5 bases, the J end lost 1 base, and 12 bases lay between the germline ends. This CDR3 spans 15 amino acids. In DNA form, the CDR3 reads TGTGCCACCAGCGCCAGAGGGCTGAGCAATCAGCCCCAGCATTTT. This codes for CATSARGLSNQPQHF. The variable domain in full, completed from reference TRBV15 and TRBJ1-5, reads DAMVIQNPRYQVTQFGKPVTLSCSQTLNHNVMYWYQQKSSQAPKLLFHYYDKDFNNEADTPDNFQSRRPNTSFCFLDIRSPGLGDTAMYLCATSARGLSNQPQHFGDGTRLSIL.